This T cell receptor beta chain was obtained from a study of blood T cells in healthy people across ages. Notes on the study in general: Unsorted PBMC input precluded a conclusive naive versus antigen-experienced comparison.

Then a second PCR, running roughly 7 to 11 cycles, was carried out with a sample-barcoded 5' primer and a J-beta primer mix. Each cDNA molecule carried a tag from a template-switch adaptor that contained 12 random nucleotides. TCRdb re-called the 5' RACE reads with MiXCR, one entry per CDR3 protein. The data contain some 1.5 million distinct CDR3 sequences, about 30% of them singletons. Germline CDR1 and CDR2: SGHTA and FQGNSA. With V trimmed by 4 bases and J by 7 bases, 9 bases remained unmatched. CDR3 length: 17 residues. On this clonotype itself: Its antigen is not identified.

The chain recombines TRBV7-2 with TRBJ2-1; 14 bases are a match to TRBD2. Sequencing was performed on blood. The sequence was collected from a woman between 25 and 40 years old in good health. This CDR3 reads CASSSQVTSGRGNEQFF. The CDR3 DNA reads TGTGCCAGCAGCTCACAAGTGACTAGCGGGAGGGGTAATGAGCAGTTCTTC.